There are many counts of the clone carrying this T cell receptor beta chain. Its antigen is as yet unknown. The data were taken from a study of molecular identifiers for immune sequencing clone quantification. The study's findings and limits: Clones above 20 RNA copies contained over 99% of effector molecules and under 1% of naive molecules.

Germline CDR1 and CDR2: LGHNA and YSLEER. Trimming left V 0 bases short and J 2 bases short, with 13 bases between. CDR3 length equals 16 residues. TCRdb used MiXCR to reprocess the PCR reads, holding one entry per CDR3 protein. The sample has 600,000 to 650,000 distinct CDR3 sequences, just under 20% seen once. The naive CD8 libraries originated from between 20,000 and 1,000,000 sorted cells and drew on 10%, 30% or 50% RNA. This sequence originates from a human donor in good health. Some libraries in this study had Jurkat cell RNA spiked in. V and J are TRBV4-3 and TRBJ1-1, with D hard to call. Sequences were obtained from naive CD8+ T cells from blood, with Jurkat cell RNA spiked in. Subset in this sample: FACS-sorted CD8+CD4-CCR7+CD45RA+ naive T cells. The CDR3 reads CASSQDDNGRNTEAFF. The CDR3 nucleotides read TGCGCCAGCAGCCAAGACGATAACGGCCGTAACACTGAAGCTTTCTTT.